The 20 T cell receptor beta chains presented below share a single source sample, sequenced in a study of T cells in Graves' hyperthyroidism and ophthalmopathy. Researchers amplified the TCR beta CDR3 regions from RNA transcripts. RT-PCR in the first round (using the HTBI primer set) targeted the TCR CDR3. TCRdb independently ran MiXCR on the multiplex PCR reads; one entry per CDR3 protein. The sample includes a few hundred thousand distinct CDR3 sequences, 15% to 18% of them seen just once. The sample comprised blood. Receptor source: a woman younger than 45 with Graves' hyperthyroidism.

This clonotype came up many times. The rearrangement links TRBV5-5 to TRBJ2-7; D is ambiguous. The CDR3 is 15 amino acids. The V and J ends lost 1 base and 0 bases respectively, with 11 bases between them. Germline V gene sequence: CDR1 SGHKS, CDR2 YYEKEE (reference sequence). The DNA of the CDR3 is TGTGCCAGCAGCTTGTGGGCGGCCAGCTCCTACGAGCAGTACTTC. It codes for CASSLWAASSYEQYF.

The V gene is TRBV7-2, the J gene TRBJ1-2; 10 nucleotides agree with TRBD1. Germline V CDR1 and CDR2: SGHTA, FQGNSA. The J segment lost 6 bases and the V segment lost 4 bases, leaving 8 bases of the junction unmatched. The CDR3 has 15 residues. The CDR3 DNA follows: TGTGCCAGCAGCTCCGACAGGGGGCTGCAAGATGGCTACACCTTC. Translation gives CASSSDRGLQDGYTF.

V gene TRBV19 combines with J gene TRBJ2-1; unclear D gene. The CDR3 runs to 14 residues. Trimming removed 5 bases from V and 6 bases from J, with 14 bases in between. CDR1 LNHDA and CDR2 SQIVND come from the germline V gene (reference sequence). In DNA, the CDR3 is TGTGCCAGTAGTCCTCGACGGAACGGCAATGAGCAGTTCTTC. Translation gives CASSPRRNGNEQFF. Full variable domain (outside the CDR3, taken from reference TRBV19 and TRBJ2-1): DGGITQSPKYLFRKEGQNVTLSCEQNLNHDAMYWYRQDPGQGLRLIYYSQIVNDFQKGDIAEGYSVSREKKESFPLTVTSAQKNPTAFYLCASSPRRNGNEQFFGPGTRLTVL.

To note about this clonotype: A read error may explain this, as a much larger clone is one base away. This CDR3 is CASSLIGELFF. In DNA, the CDR3 is TGTGCCAGCAGTTTAATCGGGGAGCTGTTTTTT. The rearrangement links TRBV28 to TRBJ2-2; D is unclear. The germline V gene encodes CDR1 MDHEN and CDR2 SYDVKM. This CDR3 spans 11 amino acids. Trimming removed 2 bases from V and 7 bases from J, with 2 bases in between.

This clonotype was counted ten times or more. A read error may account for a junction end that differs from germline. This chain uses TRBV11-1 with TRBJ2-3; 9 nucleotides align to TRBD2. Germline V CDR1 and CDR2: SGHAT, FQDESV (reference sequence). The CDR3 covers 15 residues. This chain's CDR3 is CASSFLGTSTDTQYF. CDR3 DNA sequence: TGTGCCAGCAGCTTCCTCGGGACTAGCACTGATACGCAGTATTTT. Based on the CDR3 plus reference TRBV11-1 and TRBJ2-3, the full variable domain is EAEVAQSPRYKITEKSQAVAFWCDPISGHATLYWYRQILGQGPELLVQFQDESVVDDSQLPKDRFSAERLKGVDSTLKIQPAELGDSAMYLCASSFLGTSTDTQYFGPGTRLTVL.

This clonotype showed up many times. V gene TRBV20-1 combines with J gene TRBJ2-7; 7 bases match TRBD1. Germline values: CDR1 DFQATT, CDR2 SNEGSKA (reference sequence). There are 13 residues in the CDR3. The ends lost 6 bases at V and 0 bases at J; junction bases unmatched: 5. CDR3 sequence reads: CSAKGQPSYEQYF. The CDR3 DNA follows: TGCAGTGCAAAGGGACAGCCCTCCTACGAGCAGTACTTC.

This sequence joins TRBV12-3 or TRBV12-4 and TRBJ2-1; no reliable D call. The CDR3 contains 15 residues. V dropped 3 bases and J dropped 8 bases, with 17 bases sitting between them. The CDR3 region has the DNA TGTGCCAGCAGTTTTTCTTGGGCACCGGTCGATGAGCAGTTCTTC. It specifies CASSFSWAPVDEQFF.

The table lists this clonotype with a few counts. The V gene is TRBV6-1, the J gene TRBJ1-1, with 9 nucleotides matching TRBD1. CDR3 length: 16 residues. Germline V gene lookup returns CDR1 MNHNS and CDR2 SASEGT. Germline trimming cut 0 bases from V and 5 bases from J; bases unmatched to any gene: 7. CDR3 protein: CASSEAGQGMGTEAFF. The CDR3 DNA reads TGTGCCAGCAGTGAAGCGGGACAGGGTATGGGAACTGAAGCTTTCTTT.

This clonotype has a handful of counts. This sequence may be a read error, since a much larger clone differs from it by one base. V and J are TRBV5-1 and TRBJ2-1; 10 nucleotides align to TRBD2. Per the germline V gene, CDR1 is SGHRS and CDR2 is YFSETQ. The CDR3 loop spans 16 amino acids. The CDR3 nucleotides are TGCGCCAGCAGCTTGGGAGTAGCGGGGGGATACATTGAGCAGTTCTTC. Protein sequence: CASSLGVAGGYIEQFF. Using reference TRBV5-1 and TRBJ2-1 for the parts outside the CDR3, the full variable domain is KAGVTQTPRYLIKTRGQQVTLSCSPISGHRSVSWYQQTPGQGLQFLFEYFSETQRNKGNFPGRFSGRQFSNSRSEMNVSTLELGDSALYLCASSLGVAGGYIEQFFGPGTRLTVL.

This clonotype was seen only a few times. The chain links TRBV2 to TRBJ2-7, with no clear D. The V gene's germline CDR1 is SNHLY and CDR2 FYNNEI. Trimming took 1 base from V and 4 from J, leaving 8 bases between them. This CDR3 has 13 amino acids. CDR3 sequence (DNA): TGTGCCAGCAGTGAAGAGGCCCAGTACGAGCAGTACTTC. Translating it yields CASSEEAQYEQYF.

In this sample, this clonotype turned up many times. This sequence joins TRBV7-3 and TRBJ2-2; D perhaps matches TRBD2 (6 bases). Trimming shortened V by 5 bases and J by 4 bases, and 14 bases separated the two germline ends. Germline values: CDR1 SGHTA, CDR2 FQGTGA. The CDR3 runs 15 residues. CDR3 sequence reads: CASSPNAGSTGELFF. CDR3 in DNA: TGTGCCAGCAGCCCGAATGCGGGGAGCACCGGGGAGCTGTTTTTT.

This clonotype was counted many times. The chain joins TRBV6-5 to TRBJ2-7, with a weak D call TRBD2 (5 bases). The germline V gene encodes CDR1 MNHEY and CDR2 SVGAGI. The V end was cut by 0 bases, the J end by 2 bases, with 14 bases between. The CDR3 runs 16 residues. CDR3 residues: CASSYSRVYGTYEQYF. The DNA of the CDR3 is TGTGCCAGCAGTTACTCGAGGGTTTACGGGACCTACGAGCAGTACTTC.

This chain links TRBV11-2 with TRBJ1-6; D unresolved. The CDR3 covers 15 residues. V was clipped by 11 bases and J by 7 bases, with 21 bases between them. CDR1 SGHAT and CDR2 FQNNGV come from the germline V gene. The DNA of the CDR3 is TGTGCCGTACTTATTGGGCCCTACGAAAATTCACCCCTCCACTTT. This gives the protein CAVLIGPYENSPLHF.

There are many counts of this clonotype. This chain uses TRBV6-1 with TRBJ2-7; D unresolved. This CDR3 spans 13 amino acids. Trimming pared 4 bases from V and 5 bases from J, leaving 12 bases between. Looked up from germline, CDR1 is MNHNS and CDR2 is SASEGT. CDR3: CASSGSGLHEQYF. The DNA for the CDR3 is TGTGCCAGCAGTGGGTCAGGTCTCCACGAGCAGTACTTC.

The rearrangement uses TRBV10-3 and TRBJ2-1; tentatively, D is TRBD1 (6 bases). Germline V CDR1 and CDR2: ENHRY, SYGVKD. The length of the CDR3 is 11 residues. Trimming cost V 3 bases and J 10 bases, with 7 bases left between them. CDR3 sequence reads: CAISDGTEQFF. CDR3 nucleotide sequence: TGTGCCATCAGTGACGGGACAGAGCAGTTCTTC.

This clonotype was counted at least ten times. The chain has TRBV7-2 and TRBJ1-1; TRBD1 agrees at 9 bases. J lost 4 bases, V lost 1 base, and 4 bases had no gene match. The length of the CDR3 is 15 residues. Germline V CDR1 and CDR2: SGHTA, FQGNSA. The CDR3 sequence is CASSLDRGRTTEAFF. The CDR3 DNA reads TGTGCCAGCAGCTTAGACAGGGGGCGGACCACTGAAGCTTTCTTT. Together with reference TRBV7-2 and TRBJ1-1, the CDR3 gives the full variable domain: GAGVSQSPSNKVTEKGKDVELRCDPISGHTALYWYRQSLGQGLEFLIYFQGNSAPDKSGLPSDRFSAERTGGSVSTLTIQRTQQEDSAVYLCASSLDRGRTTEAFFGQGTRLTVV.

About this clonotype itself: Since a much larger clone is just one base distant, this may be a read error. The chain combines TRBV28 with TRBJ1-2; no clear D. The germline CDR1 and CDR2 sequences are MDHEN and SYDVKM. This CDR3 comprises 12 residues. V dropped 11 bases and J dropped 4 bases, with 14 bases sitting between them. The CDR3 DNA follows: TGTGCCGGCCGATCCGGTGGCTATGGCTACACCTTC. It yields the protein CAGRSGGYGYTF.

This clonotype occurred many times. The chain has TRBV7-2 and TRBJ2-7; 7 bases fit TRBD1. Germline V gene data show CDR1 as SGHTA and CDR2 as FQGNSA. After removal of 2 bases from V and 6 bases from J, the junction contained 7 bases not matched to a gene. CDR3 length equals 14 residues. This CDR3 reads CASSLRQGQVEQYF. The CDR3 bases are TGTGCCAGCAGCTTACGCCAAGGACAGGTCGAGCAGTACTTC.

There are a few counts of this clonotype. Given a much more abundant clone one base away, this may be a read error. The genes are TRBV2 and TRBJ2-7; TRBD2 aligns across 8 bases. This CDR3 contains 14 residues. Germline CDR1 reads SNHLY; CDR2 reads FYNNEI. The CDR3 loop reads CAGSDLAGPYEQYF. As DNA, the CDR3 is TGTGCCGGCAGTGATTTAGCGGGACCGTACGAGCAGTACTTC.

This clonotype was counted ten times or more. The chain combines TRBV12-3 or TRBV12-4 with TRBJ1-5, with a tentative D call TRBD1 (5 bases). V was pared by 3 bases and J by 7 bases, with 7 bases between. This CDR3 has 12 residues. CDR3 sequence: CASSFGGQPQHF. CDR3 DNA: TGTGCCAGCAGTTTCGGGGGGCAGCCCCAGCATTTT.